This T cell receptor beta chain was identified in a study of shared clonotypes between healthy human individuals. Each replicate PCR on the sorted subsets used approximately 180 ng DNA (roughly 30,000 T cell genomes). TCRdb's table, derived via immunoSEQ multiplex PCR, lists solely in-frame clones and lacks some. The table lists roughly 2.2 million clones, more than 80% of them singletons. The CDR3 contains 14 residues. V was cut by 0 bases and J by 5 bases, with 10 bases left in between. Germline CDR1 reads SEHNR; CDR2 reads FQNEAQ (reference sequence). Study conclusions and caveats: A small donor pool kept down the genetic and exposure-history diversity that was represented. In this cohort, only blood was sampled, and tissue repertoires likely differ.

For this clone: The antigen is unknown. Within the sample, other DNA sequences also encode this same CDR3.

Sequencing used naive CD4+ T cells from PBMCs. The subset here: CD45RA+ positively selected. The gene calls are TRBV7-9 and TRBJ1-1, with D perhaps matching TRBD1 (5 bases). The sequence derives from a man younger than 35 in good health. Some clones in this sample may be carry-over from other donors' samples. CDR3 nucleotides: TGTGCCAGCAGCTTAGCTGGGGGAAAGACTGAAGCTTTCTTT. Its protein product is CASSLAGGKTEAFF.